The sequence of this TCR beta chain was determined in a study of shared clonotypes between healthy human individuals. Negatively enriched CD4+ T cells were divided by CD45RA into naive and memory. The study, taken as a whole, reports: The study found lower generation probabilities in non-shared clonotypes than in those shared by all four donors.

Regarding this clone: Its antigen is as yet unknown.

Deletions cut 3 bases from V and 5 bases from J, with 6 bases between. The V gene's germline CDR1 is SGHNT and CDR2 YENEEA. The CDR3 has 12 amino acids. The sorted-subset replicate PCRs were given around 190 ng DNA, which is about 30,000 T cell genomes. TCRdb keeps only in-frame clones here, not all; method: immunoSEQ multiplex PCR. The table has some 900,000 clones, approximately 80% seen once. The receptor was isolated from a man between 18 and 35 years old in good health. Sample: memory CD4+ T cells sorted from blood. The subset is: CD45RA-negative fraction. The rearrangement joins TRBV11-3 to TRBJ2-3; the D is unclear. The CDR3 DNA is TGTGCCAGCAGCTTTAGAGGAGATACGCAGTATTTT. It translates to CASSFRGDTQYF. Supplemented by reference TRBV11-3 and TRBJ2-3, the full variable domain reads EAGVVQSPRYKIIEKKQPVAFWCNPISGHNTLYWYLQNLGQGPELLIRYENEEAVDDSQLPKDRFSAERLKGVDSTLKIQPAELGDSAVYLCASSFRGDTQYFGPGTRLTVL.